This TCR beta chain was observed in a study of T-cell memory formation after mild COVID-19. V shed 5 bases, J shed 0 bases, and the junction held 7 bases outside the gene matches. Germline assignment: CDR1 SEHNR and CDR2 FQNEAQ (reference sequence). The CDR3 is 17 amino acids. TCRdb ran MiXCR on the 5' RACE reads and lists one entry per CDR3 protein. Counted here are 450,000 to 650,000 distinct CDR3 sequences, roughly 20% occurring once; the ten biggest clones make up 9.5% to 15%. The rearrangement joins TRBV7-9 to TRBJ2-6, with TRBD1 matching over 7 bases. Material: PBMCs or a T cell subset sorted from them (not recorded which). This TCR was sampled from an adult woman who had mild COVID-19 (a few samples of this study predate the infection). Cell type and time point are not known. The CDR3 protein is CASSIRRTGSGANVLTF. For the CDR3, the DNA is TGTGCCAGCAGCATACGTAGGACAGGCTCTGGGGCCAACGTCCTGACTTTC.